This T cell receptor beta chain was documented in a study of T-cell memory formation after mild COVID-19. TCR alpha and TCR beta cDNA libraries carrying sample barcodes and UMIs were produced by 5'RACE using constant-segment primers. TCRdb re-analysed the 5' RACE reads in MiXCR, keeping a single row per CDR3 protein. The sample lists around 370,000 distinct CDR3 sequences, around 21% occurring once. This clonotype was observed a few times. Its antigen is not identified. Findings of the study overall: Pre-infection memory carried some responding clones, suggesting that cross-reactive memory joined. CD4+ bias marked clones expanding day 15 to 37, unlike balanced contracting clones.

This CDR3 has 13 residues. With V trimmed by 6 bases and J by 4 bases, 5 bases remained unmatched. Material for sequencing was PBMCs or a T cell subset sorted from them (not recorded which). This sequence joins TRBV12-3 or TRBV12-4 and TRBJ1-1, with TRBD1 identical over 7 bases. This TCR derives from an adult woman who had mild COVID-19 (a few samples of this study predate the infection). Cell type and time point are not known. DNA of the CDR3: TGTGCCAGCAGCAGCAGGGGGACCACTGAAGCTTTCTTT. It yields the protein CASSSRGTTEAFF.